A selection of T cell receptor beta chains follows, all from one sample in a study of cytomegalovirus exposure and HLA in healthy donors. The assay was immunoSEQ multiplex PCR, and TCRdb's table has in-frame clones only and misses some. The table shows 95,000 to 120,000 clones, with 70% to 80% occurring only once. Sequenced sample: PBMCs. Receptors were obtained from a middle-aged woman in good health and CMV-seropositive. Both conserved end residues are part of each CDR3. The D gene is left open where the match is weak. The listing skips clone size in some rows; elsewhere it reads once, few, many or a size class.

V gene	clone size	J gene	D gene	CDR3 DNA	CDR3 protein
TRBV7-2	NA	TRBJ1-2	NA	TGTGCCAGCAGCTTAGCGAACAGGGACCGGGGTGGCTACACCTTC	CASSLANRDRGGYTF
TRBV5-4	NA	TRBJ1-2	TRBD1	TGTGCCAGCAGCCCCGGGACAGGAGGTTTTAACTATGGCTACACCTTC	CASSPGTGGFNYGYTF
TRBV18	NA	TRBJ1-1	TRBD1	TGTGCCAGCTCACCAGGGACAGGCCCTGAAGCTTTCTTT	CASSPGTGPEAFF
TRBV2	NA	TRBJ1-3	NA	TGTGCCAGCAAGCAAGACTCTGGAAACACCATATATTTT	CASKQDSGNTIYF
TRBV7-6	NA	TRBJ2-3	TRBD2	TGTGCCAGCAGCCCACGGACTAGCGGGTATACGCAGTATTTT	CASSPRTSGYTQYF
TRBV29-1	NA	TRBJ2-1	NA	TGCAGCGCTACAGGAGACTACAATGAGCAGTTCTTC	CSATGDYNEQFF
TRBV19	NA	TRBJ1-2	TRBD1	TGTGCCAGTAGTATAGTCCATGACAGGGATGGCTACACCTTC	CASSIVHDRDGYTF
TRBV10-3	NA	TRBJ1-1	NA	TGTGCCATCAGTGAAAGGGGGTTTGAAGCTTTCTTT	CAISERGFEAFF
TRBV7-6	few	TRBJ2-3	TRBD2	TGTGCCAGCAGCCCCGTAGCGGGGTTGAGCACAGATACGCAGTATTTT	CASSPVAGLSTDTQYF
TRBV4-3	NA	TRBJ1-5	NA	TGCGCCAGCAGCTACTCTTTACAGGCGAATCAGCCCCAGCATTTT	CASSYSLQANQPQHF
TRBV6-1	NA	TRBJ2-2	NA	TGTGCCAGCAGGACCCGACTAGCGAACACCGGGGAGCTGTTTTTT	CASRTRLANTGELFF
TRBV11-3	few	TRBJ2-7	NA	TGTGCCAGCAGCTTATCCCACGGTGGAGGGAACGAGCAGTACTTC	CASSLSHGGGNEQYF
TRBV4-1	NA	TRBJ1-1	NA	TGCGCCAGCAGCCCCCCACGAGCCCGACAGCCGAACACTGAAGCTTTCTTT	CASSPPRARQPNTEAFF
TRBV2	NA	TRBJ2-7	NA	TGTGCCAGCAGTGAACTAGAGCGGAAAAGCTCCTACGAGCAGTACTTC	CASSELERKSSYEQYF
TRBV29-1	NA	TRBJ1-2	TRBD1	TGCAGCGTAACAGGACAGGGCGACGGCTACACCTTC	CSVTGQGDGYTF
TRBV5-3	NA	TRBJ2-7	TRBD2	TGTGCCAGAAGCTTCCGGACTAGCGGGGTCTCCTACGAGCAGTACTTC	CARSFRTSGVSYEQYF
TRBV12-2	NA	TRBJ1-6	NA	TGTGCAAGTCGCTTTATATCGGTTGTGAGGGTGAGCTCCTATAATTCACCCCTCCACTTT	CASRFISVVRVSSYNSPLHF
TRBV11-2	NA	TRBJ1-6	NA	TGTGCCAGCAGCCGCACAAACCTAGCACCCCTCCACTTT	CASSRTNLAPLHF
TRBV25-1	NA	TRBJ1-1	NA	TGTGCCAGCAAAAAGGAGACCGTGAACACTGAAGCTTTCTTT	CASKKETVNTEAFF
TRBV2	once	TRBJ1-2	NA	TGTGCCAGCAGTGAACGACAGTGGGATGGCTACACCTTC	CASSERQWDGYTF
TRBV7-9	NA	TRBJ2-7	TRBD2	TGTGCCAGCAGCTTACTAGCGGGCCCTGCCTACGAGCAGTACTTC	CASSLLAGPAYEQYF
TRBV4-1	NA	TRBJ1-5	NA	TGCGCCAGCAGCCAACCCGACAGAGCCCATCAGCCCCAGCATTTT	CASSQPDRAHQPQHF
TRBV5-1	NA	TRBJ1-1	TRBD1	TGCGCCAGCAGCTTGGTAGGACAGGGGGCGAACACTGAAGCTTTCTTT	CASSLVGQGANTEAFF
TRBV4-2	NA	TRBJ2-7	TRBD2	TGTGCCAGCAGCCCGGGACTAGCGGGAGTATTGGTCGAGCAGTACTTC	CASSPGLAGVLVEQYF
TRBV7-6	NA	TRBJ1-5	TRBD1	TGTGCCAGCAGCTTGGGGGACAGTAGCAATCAGCCCCAGCATTTT	CASSLGDSSNQPQHF
TRBV5-6	NA	TRBJ1-6	NA	TGTGCCAGCTGGGGCGCGGGGGAATATAATTCACCCCTCCACTTT	CASWGAGEYNSPLHF
TRBV7-9	NA	TRBJ1-2	NA	TGTTCCACCCGCGCTGGTTATGGCTACACCTTC	CSTRAGYGYTF
TRBV18	NA	TRBJ1-2	TRBD1	TGTGCCAGCTCACCACCAGGATGCGACAGGGGGGCTTGTGGCTACACCTTC	CASSPPGCDRGACGYTF